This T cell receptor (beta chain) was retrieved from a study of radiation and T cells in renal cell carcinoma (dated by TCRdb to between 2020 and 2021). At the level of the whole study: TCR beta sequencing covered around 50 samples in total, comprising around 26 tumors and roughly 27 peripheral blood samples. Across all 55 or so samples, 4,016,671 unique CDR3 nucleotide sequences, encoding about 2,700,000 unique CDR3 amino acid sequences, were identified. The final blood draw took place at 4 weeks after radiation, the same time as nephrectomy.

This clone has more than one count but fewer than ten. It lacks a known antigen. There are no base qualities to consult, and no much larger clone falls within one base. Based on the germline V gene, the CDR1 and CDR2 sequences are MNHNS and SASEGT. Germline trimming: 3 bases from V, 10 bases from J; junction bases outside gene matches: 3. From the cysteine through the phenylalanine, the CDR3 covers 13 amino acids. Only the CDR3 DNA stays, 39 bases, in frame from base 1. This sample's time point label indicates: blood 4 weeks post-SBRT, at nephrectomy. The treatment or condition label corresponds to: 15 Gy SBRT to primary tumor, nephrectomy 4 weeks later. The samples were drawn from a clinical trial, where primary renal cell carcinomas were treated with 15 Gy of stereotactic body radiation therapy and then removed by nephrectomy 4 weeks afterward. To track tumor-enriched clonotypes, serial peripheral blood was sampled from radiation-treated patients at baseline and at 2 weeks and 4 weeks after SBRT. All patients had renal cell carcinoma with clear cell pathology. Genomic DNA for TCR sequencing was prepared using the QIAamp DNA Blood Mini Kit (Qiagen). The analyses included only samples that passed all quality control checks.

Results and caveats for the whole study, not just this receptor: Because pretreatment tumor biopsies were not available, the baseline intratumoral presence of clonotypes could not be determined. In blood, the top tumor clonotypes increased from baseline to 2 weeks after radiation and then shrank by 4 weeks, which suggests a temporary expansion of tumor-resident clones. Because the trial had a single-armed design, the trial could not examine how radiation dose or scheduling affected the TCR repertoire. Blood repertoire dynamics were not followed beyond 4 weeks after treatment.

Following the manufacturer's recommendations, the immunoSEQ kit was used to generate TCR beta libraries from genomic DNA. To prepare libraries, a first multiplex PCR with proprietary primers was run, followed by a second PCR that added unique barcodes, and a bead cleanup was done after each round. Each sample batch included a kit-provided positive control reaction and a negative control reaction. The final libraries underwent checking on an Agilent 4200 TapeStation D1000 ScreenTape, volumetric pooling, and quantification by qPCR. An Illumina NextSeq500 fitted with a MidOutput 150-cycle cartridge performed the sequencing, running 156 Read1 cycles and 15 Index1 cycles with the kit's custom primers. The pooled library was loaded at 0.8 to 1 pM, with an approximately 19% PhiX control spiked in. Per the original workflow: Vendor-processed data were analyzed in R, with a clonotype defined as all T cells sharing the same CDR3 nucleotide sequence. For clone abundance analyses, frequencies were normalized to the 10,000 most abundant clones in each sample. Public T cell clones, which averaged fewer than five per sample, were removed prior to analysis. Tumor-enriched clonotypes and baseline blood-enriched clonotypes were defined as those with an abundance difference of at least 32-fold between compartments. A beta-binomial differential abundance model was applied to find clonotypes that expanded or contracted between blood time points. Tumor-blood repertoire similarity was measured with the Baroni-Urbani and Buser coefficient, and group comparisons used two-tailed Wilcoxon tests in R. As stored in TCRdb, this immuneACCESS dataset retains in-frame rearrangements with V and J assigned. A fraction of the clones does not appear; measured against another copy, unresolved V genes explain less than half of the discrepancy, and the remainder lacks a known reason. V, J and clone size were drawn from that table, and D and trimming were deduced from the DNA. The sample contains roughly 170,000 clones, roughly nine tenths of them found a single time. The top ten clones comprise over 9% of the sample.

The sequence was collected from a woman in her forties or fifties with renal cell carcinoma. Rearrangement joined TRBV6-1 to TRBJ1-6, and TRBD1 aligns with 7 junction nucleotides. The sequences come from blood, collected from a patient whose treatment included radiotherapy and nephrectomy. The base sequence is TGTGCCAGCAGTGAGACGACAGGGTCACCCCTCCACTTT. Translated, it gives CASSETTGSPLHF.